Below, 27 T cell receptor beta chains from the same sample are listed, as sequenced in a study of T cells after somatic rescue of genetic block. TCRdb's table, derived via immunoSEQ multiplex PCR, lists solely in-frame clones and lacks some. Among about 14,000 clones, 70% to 80% were seen once, and the ten largest hold 13% to 15%. Sequencing input: peripheral blood mononuclear cells (PBMCs). These receptors were taken from a boy younger than 18.

J is TRBJ2-7 and V is TRBV28; TRBD2 might be the D (6 bases). The CDR3 has 13 residues. Trimming took off 3 bases at V and 1 base at J, with 7 bases between the two ends. CDR1 is MDHEN, CDR2 SYDVKM, per germline. The CDR3, as DNA: TGTGCCAGCAGTTTCCGGGGGTCCTACGAGCAGTACTTC. Translating it yields CASSFRGSYEQYF.

This clone came up a few times. The genes are TRBV9 and TRBJ1-4; D unclear. The CDR3 is 14 amino acids. The germline V gene has CDR1 SGDLS and CDR2 YYNGEE. The V and J ends lost 2 bases and 5 bases respectively, with 10 bases between them. This CDR3 is CASSVGIFNEKLFF. The CDR3 nucleotides read TGTGCCAGCAGCGTCGGGATTTTCAATGAAAAACTGTTTTTT.

This chain joins TRBV30 and TRBJ1-4, with unresolved D. Germline loops: CDR1 GTSNPN, CDR2 SVGIG (reference sequence). The CDR3 is 14 amino acids. V lost 0 bases and J 7 bases, leaving 12 bases between the germline ends. CDR3 in DNA: TGTGCCTGGAGTGTAGAGGGATGGGCTGAAAAACTGTTTTTT. Translation gives CAWSVEGWAEKLFF.

This sequence joins TRBV28 and TRBJ2-7; TRBD1 matches at 8 bases. The CDR3 is made up of 15 amino acids. From germline, CDR1 is MDHEN and CDR2 SYDVKM. J lost 5 bases, V lost 1 base, and 7 bases had no gene match. CDR3 nucleotide sequence: TGTGCCAGCAGTTTATCAGGCAGGGGGCGGAACGAGCAGTACTTC. It codes for CASSLSGRGRNEQYF.

This rearrangement joins TRBV7-3 to TRBJ2-6; D may correspond to TRBD1 or TRBD2 (5 bases each). The CDR3 consists of 16 residues. Per the germline V gene, CDR1 is SGHTA and CDR2 is FQGTGA. Trimming removed 5 bases at V and 0 bases at J, with 11 bases between. DNA of the CDR3: TGTGCCAGCAGCCGGGACCTACTCTCTGGGGCCAACGTCCTGACTTTC. As protein: CASSRDLLSGANVLTF.

The chain couples TRBV7-9 to TRBJ2-7, with D perhaps being TRBD1 or TRBD2 (5 bases each). Trimming removed 2 bases from V and 7 bases from J, with 21 bases in between. Germline lookup yields CDR1 SEHNR and CDR2 FQNEAQ (reference sequence). The CDR3 covers 16 residues. The CDR3 sequence: CASSLIGKGVEKEQYF. In DNA, the CDR3 is TGTGCCAGCAGCTTAATCGGGAAAGGGGTAGAGAAGGAGCAGTACTTC.

The chain has TRBV7-9 and TRBJ2-1; TRBD2 aligns across 9 bases. V dropped 0 bases and J dropped 12; count of bases not matched to a gene: 9. Germline V gene lookup returns CDR1 SEHNR and CDR2 FQNEAQ (reference sequence). The CDR3 runs to 15 residues. CDR3 sequence: CASSLASGSPEGQFF. In nucleotides, the CDR3 is TGTGCCAGCAGCTTAGCTAGCGGGAGTCCTGAAGGGCAGTTCTTC.

The chain carries TRBV7-9 and TRBJ1-5; D perhaps matches TRBD1 (6 bases). Germline V gene sequence: CDR1 SEHNR, CDR2 FQNEAQ (reference sequence). The CDR3 runs to 13 residues. Trimming left V 5 bases short and J 4 bases short, with 9 bases between. This CDR3 is CASSATGNQPQHF. The CDR3 nucleotides read TGTGCCAGCAGCGCCACAGGGAATCAGCCCCAGCATTTT.

This rearrangement joins TRBV7-9 to TRBJ2-7; TRBD1 might be the D (6 bases). This CDR3 has 14 amino acids. CDR1 and CDR2 (germline): SEHNR, FQNEAQ (reference sequence). With 0 bases removed from V and 2 bases from J, the gap between germline ends came to 8 bases. The chain's CDR3 is CASSLAGHTYEQYF. CDR3 sequence (DNA): TGTGCCAGCAGCTTAGCGGGACACACCTACGAGCAGTACTTC.

Comments on this clone: The missing conserved phenylalanine or tryptophan at the end of this CDR3 makes a read error likely. It is unclear where the CDR3 begins or ends on the DNA, so no DNA is shown, and the CDR3 is as TCRdb lists it. The chain has TRBV6-1 and TRBJ2-7. The CDR3 comprises 16 residues, both ends counted. Germline CDR1 MNHNS, CDR2 SASEGT. CDR3: CASSESLRPHQSRPAL.

The chain employs TRBV28 and TRBJ1-2; 8 positions agree with TRBD1. Germline loops: CDR1 MDHEN, CDR2 SYDVKM. The V segment lost 5 bases and the J segment 0 bases; nucleotides outside the gene matches: 2. The CDR3 has 14 amino acids. The CDR3: CASSRTGSNYGYTF. DNA of the CDR3: TGTGCCAGCAGTCGGACAGGGTCTAACTATGGCTACACCTTC.

The V gene is TRBV29-1, the J gene TRBJ2-5; unclear D gene. Germline V CDR1 and CDR2: SQVTM, ANQGSEA. The CDR3 loop spans 15 amino acids. The V gene lost 4 bases and the J gene lost 5 bases, with 20 bases spanning the gap. This chain's CDR3 is CSVGQSTVHSETQYF. The CDR3 DNA reads as TGCAGCGTTGGGCAGTCGACTGTTCATTCGGAGACCCAGTACTTC.

This clone has a single count. The rearrangement uses TRBV25-1 and TRBJ1-4, with no clear D. The ends were cut back, 2 bases at V and 4 bases at J, with 8 bases in the middle. The CDR3 is 14 residues long. CDR1 is MGHDK, CDR2 SYGVNS, per germline. The CDR3 loop reads CASSEPRFNEKLFF. The CDR3 bases are TGTGCCAGCAGTGAACCCAGGTTTAATGAAAAACTGTTTTTT.

This clone was found a few times. The gene calls are TRBV30 and TRBJ2-3; possible D gene TRBD2, 5 bases. V was trimmed by 0 bases and J by 5 bases, leaving 12 bases between them. CDR3 size: 14 residues. The germline CDR1 and CDR2 sequences are GTSNPN and SVGIG (reference sequence). The CDR3 DNA follows: TGTGCCTGGAGTGTACGAGGGAACGGAGATACGCAGTATTTT. It yields the protein CAWSVRGNGDTQYF. The entire variable domain, with the rest obtained from reference TRBV30 and TRBJ2-3, is as follows: SQTIHQWPATLVQPVGSPLSLECTVEGTSNPNLYWYRQAAGRGLQLLFYSVGIGQISSEVPQNLSASRPQDRQFILSSKKLLLSDSGFYLCAWSVRGNGDTQYFGPGTRLTVL.

Points on this clone: A read error may account for a junction end that differs from germline. The gene calls are TRBV9 and TRBJ2-7; TRBD2 might be the D (6 bases). The CDR3 runs 15 residues. From germline, CDR1 is SGDLS and CDR2 YYNGEE. CDR3 region: CASGVHRDWRYEQYF. CDR3 in DNA: TGTGCCAGCGGCGTCCACCGGGACTGGCGTTACGAGCAGTACTTC.

In its sample, this clone ranks as medium-sized. The chain joins TRBV15 to TRBJ2-6; D is perhaps TRBD1 (5 bases). V dropped 5 bases and J dropped 0 bases, with 14 bases sitting between them. Germline CDR1 LNHNV, CDR2 YYDKDF (reference sequence). This CDR3 is 17 amino acids long. Here the CDR3 reads CATSPRAPDSGANVLTF. In DNA form, the CDR3 reads TGTGCCACCAGCCCCAGGGCTCCCGACTCTGGGGCCAACGTCCTGACTTTC. The full variable domain, its missing parts supplied by reference TRBV15 and TRBJ2-6, is DAMVIQNPRYQVTQFGKPVTLSCSQTLNHNVMYWYQQKSSQAPKLLFHYYDKDFNNEADTPDNFQSRRPNTSFCFLDIRSPGLGDTAMYLCATSPRAPDSGANVLTFGAGSRLTVL.

The chain recombines TRBV28 with TRBJ2-1; the match to TRBD2 covers 11 bases. The germline V gene encodes CDR1 MDHEN and CDR2 SYDVKM. V was pared by 5 bases and J by 2 bases, with 5 bases of the junction left unmatched. The CDR3 covers 16 residues. The CDR3: CASSELAGAAYNEQFF. The CDR3 DNA reads as TGTGCCAGCAGTGAACTAGCGGGGGCCGCCTACAATGAGCAGTTCTTC.

Concerning this clone: Sequence at one end of the junction differs from germline and may be a read error. The rearrangement uses TRBV30 and TRBJ1-4; D remains unclear. CDR3 size: 19 residues. CDR1 and CDR2 from the germline V gene are GTSNPN and SVGIG (reference sequence). The CDR3 reads CAWSASVLLLRATSEKLFF. Written as DNA, the CDR3 is TGTGCCTGGAGCGCTTCGGTTCTTCTCTTAAGGGCAACTAGTGAAAAACTGTTTTTT.

V usage is TRBV6-1 and J usage is TRBJ2-7; D is perhaps TRBD1 (6 bases). Trimming took 6 bases from V and 2 from J, leaving 14 bases between them. This CDR3 has 14 residues. The V gene's germline CDR1 is MNHNS and CDR2 SASEGT. The CDR3 loop is CASSRQGLTYEQYF. The CDR3 coding sequence is TGTGCCAGCAGCCGGCAGGGGTTAACCTACGAGCAGTACTTC.

The chain uses TRBV11-1 and TRBJ2-5; possible D gene TRBD1, 6 bases. The V and J ends lost 3 bases and 0 bases respectively, with 14 bases between them. Germline V gives CDR1 SGHAT, CDR2 FQDESV (reference sequence). The CDR3 spans 16 residues. The CDR3 coding sequence is TGTGCCAGCAGCTTGCCGGGACACCTGTACCAAGAGACCCAGTACTTC. Encoded protein: CASSLPGHLYQETQYF. The whole variable domain, remainder taken from reference TRBV11-1 and TRBJ2-5, is EAEVAQSPRYKITEKSQAVAFWCDPISGHATLYWYRQILGQGPELLVQFQDESVVDDSQLPKDRFSAERLKGVDSTLKIQPAELGDSAMYLCASSLPGHLYQETQYFGPGTRLLVL.

The V gene is TRBV2, the J gene TRBJ2-5; TRBD1 matches at 7 bases. V was pared by 1 base and J by 1 base, with 6 bases of the junction left unmatched. Germline CDR1 reads SNHLY; CDR2 reads FYNNEI. This CDR3 region has 16 residues. CDR3 amino acids: CASSEGHWTGQETQYF. The DNA of the CDR3 is TGTGCCAGCAGTGAAGGTCATTGGACAGGCCAAGAGACCCAGTACTTC.

This chain connects TRBV18 to TRBJ2-6; D unclear. Trimming cost V 1 base and J 0 bases, with 10 bases left between them. Germline CDR1 is KGHSH and CDR2 is LQKENI. The CDR3 has 17 residues. The DNA of the CDR3 is TGTGCCAGCTCACCACAGTCAGGCCTCTCTGGGGCCAACGTCCTGACTTTC. It is translated as CASSPQSGLSGANVLTF.

This clone has a handful of counts. The chain carries TRBV19 and TRBJ1-5; 7 nucleotides match TRBD1. There are 13 residues in the CDR3. With V trimmed by 7 bases and J by 6 bases, 6 bases remained unmatched. Germline lookup yields CDR1 LNHDA and CDR2 SQIVND (reference sequence). The CDR3 loop reads CASTGQAAQPQHF. Here the CDR3 DNA reads TGTGCCAGTACCGGACAGGCTGCTCAGCCCCAGCATTTT. Supplemented by reference TRBV19 and TRBJ1-5, the full variable domain reads DGGITQSPKYLFRKEGQNVTLSCEQNLNHDAMYWYRQDPGQGLRLIYYSQIVNDFQKGDIAEGYSVSREKKESFPLTVTSAQKNPTAFYLCASTGQAAQPQHFGDGTRLSIL.

V gene TRBV4-2 combines with J gene TRBJ1-2; TRBD1 matches 7 bases. The junction had 4 bases not matched to a gene; V was cut back by 3 bases and J by 0 bases. The CDR3 is made up of 15 amino acids. CDR1 and CDR2 from the germline V gene are LGHNA and YNFKEQ. CDR3 DNA sequence: TGTGCCAGCAGCCAGTTCACAGGGGCTAACTATGGCTACACCTTC. This encodes CASSQFTGANYGYTF.

This rearrangement joins TRBV7-9 to TRBJ2-7, with D maybe TRBD2 (5 bases). This CDR3 region has 14 residues. Trimming stripped 2 bases from V and 5 bases from J, with 13 bases between. Germline V gene data show CDR1 as SEHNR and CDR2 as FQNEAQ (reference sequence). The CDR3 region is CASSLWISGDEQYF. The CDR3 nucleotides read TGTGCCAGCAGCTTATGGATTTCCGGGGACGAGCAGTACTTC.

The CDR3 bases are TGTGCCAGCAGGAGCCCTCGGACAGCTTCCTACAATGAGCAGTTCTTC. Translating gives CASRSPRTASYNEQFF. The rearrangement joins TRBV25-1 to TRBJ2-1, with a tentative D call TRBD1 (6 bases). Germline V lookup: CDR1 MGHDK, CDR2 SYGVNS. V was pared by 6 bases and J by 1 base, with 16 bases between. The CDR3 loop spans 16 amino acids.

The chain employs TRBV7-9 and TRBJ1-6, with D possibly TRBD1 on 5 matching bases. The CDR3 consists of 14 residues. V was cut by 3 bases and J by 8 bases, with 11 bases left in between. Germline-derived CDR1 and CDR2 are SEHNR and FQNEAQ (reference sequence). The CDR3 nucleotides are TGTGCCAGCAGCTTGGACACACCCTATTCACCCCTCCACTTT. This gives the protein CASSLDTPYSPLHF.